The rows below give T cell receptor beta chains drawn from one sample of a study of a mutant IDH1 vaccine in newly diagnosed glioma. These TCRs are of unknown antigen specificity. Only in-frame clones appear in the TCRdb table, and some are missing; sequencing was by immunoSEQ multiplex PCR. The repertoire holds 70,000 to 90,000 clones, with roughly nine tenths as singletons. The sequencing here drew on PBMCs, taken from a glioma patient whose treatment included an IDH1 peptide vaccine. These receptor sequences come from a woman between 45 and 60 years old with glioma. The CDR3 runs from the conserved cysteine through the conserved F or W. The D gene is left open where the match is weak. A row's size may be missing; if present it is once, few, many or a size class.

abundance	j_gene	d_gene	v_gene	CDR3aa	CDR3nt
.	TRBJ2-1	.	TRBV19	CASIHDGGWNRGGPYNEQFF	TGTGCCAGTATCCACGACGGAGGATGGAATCGCGGAGGGCCTTACAATGAGCAGTTCTTC
once	TRBJ1-5	.	TRBV27	CASSITAYSNQPQHF	TGTGCCAGCAGTATTACAGCCTATAGCAATCAGCCCCAGCATTTT
.	TRBJ1-5	.	TRBV28	CASSLTGSNQPQHF	TGTGCCAGCAGCCTGACAGGTTCCAATCAGCCCCAGCATTTT
.	TRBJ2-7	.	TRBV6-5	CASSGDGSAYEQYF	TGTGCCAGCAGCGGGGACGGGAGCGCCTACGAGCAGTACTTC
.	TRBJ1-3	.	TRBV5-1	CASSPDFSGNTIYF	TGCGCCAGCAGCCCAGATTTCTCTGGAAACACCATATATTTT
.	TRBJ2-7	.	TRBV7-3	CASSLTGTEGYEQYF	TGTGCCAGCAGCTTAACCGGAACCGAAGGGTACGAGCAGTACTTC
.	TRBJ1-1	.	TRBV20-1	CSAPGLKAFF	TGCAGTGCTCCAGGGTTAAAAGCTTTCTTT
.	TRBJ1-2	TRBD1	TRBV6-1	CASSGPGTGDYGYTF	TGTGCCAGCAGTGGTCCCGGGACAGGAGACTATGGCTACACCTTC
.	TRBJ1-5	.	TRBV7-8	CASSLVGNSNQPQHF	TGTGCCAGCAGCTTGGTTGGGAATAGCAATCAGCCCCAGCATTTT
.	TRBJ1-4	.	TRBV28	CASSFRKWPGDNEKLFF	TGTGCCAGCAGTTTTCGTAAGTGGCCAGGAGATAATGAAAAACTGTTTTTT
.	TRBJ1-3	.	TRBV10-2	CASSERAGNTIYF	TGCGCCAGCAGCGAACGCGCCGGAAACACCATATATTTT
.	TRBJ2-5	.	TRBV5-1	CASSLGGDRETQYF	TGCGCCAGCAGCTTGGGGGGAGATAGAGAGACCCAGTACTTC
.	TRBJ2-5	TRBD2	TRBV11-2	CASSPPQGLAWTTQYF	TGTGCCAGCAGCCCCCCTCAGGGACTAGCGTGGACGACCCAGTACTTC
.	TRBJ2-5	.	TRBV16	CASSEDTQETQYF	TGTGCCAGCAGCGAGGACACCCAAGAGACCCAGTACTTC
.	TRBJ2-3	TRBD2	TRBV5-6	CASSRDYRTDTQYF	TGTGCCAGCAGCCGGGACTACCGCACAGATACGCAGTATTTT
once	TRBJ2-1	.	TRBV15	CATRTGTVAEQFF	TGTGCCACCAGAACCGGGACTGTCGCTGAGCAGTTCTTC
.	TRBJ2-5	.	TRBV18	CASSPTWETQYF	TGTGCCAGCTCACCAACTTGGGAGACCCAGTACTTC
.	TRBJ2-7	TRBD2	TRBV2	CASSGGLAGTYEQYF	TGTGCCAGCAGCGGAGGACTAGCGGGAACCTACGAGCAGTACTTC
.	TRBJ1-5	.	TRBV27	CASAPFQSGRPQHF	TGTGCCAGCGCCCCCTTCCAAAGTGGTCGGCCCCAGCATTTT
.	TRBJ2-5	.	TRBV5-6	CASSSGPLTGETQYF	TGTGCCAGCAGCTCTGGGCCCCTCACCGGGGAGACCCAGTACTTC
.	TRBJ1-2	TRBD1	TRBV28	CASSNTGVHGYTF	TGTGCCAGCAGTAACACAGGGGTCCATGGCTACACCTTC
.	TRBJ2-1	TRBD1	TRBV5-5	CASSLAGTGVGEQFF	TGTGCCAGCAGCTTGGCCGGGACAGGGGTGGGTGAGCAGTTCTTC
.	TRBJ2-7	TRBD2	TRBV9	CASSPFQGLERGEQYF	TGTGCCAGCAGTCCTTTTCAAGGACTAGAGAGGGGCGAGCAGTACTTC
.	TRBJ1-5	TRBD1	TRBV28	CASSAYRGGNQPQHF	TGTGCCAGCAGTGCTTACAGGGGGGGGAATCAGCCCCAGCATTTT
.	TRBJ1-3	.	TRBV11-2	CASSSLSGNTIYF	TGTGCCAGCAGCTCCCTCTCTGGAAACACCATATATTTT
.	TRBJ2-7	.	TRBV11-2	CASSLDREWQDGEQYF	TGTGCCAGCAGCTTAGATAGAGAATGGCAAGACGGGGAGCAGTACTTC
.	TRBJ1-1	.	TRBV2	CAITQGLNTEAFF	TGTGCCATCACGCAGGGGTTAAACACTGAAGCTTTCTTT
.	TRBJ1-5	.	TRBV14	CASSQAHINQPQHF	TGTGCCAGCAGCCAAGCTCATATCAATCAGCCCCAGCATTTT
.	TRBJ2-3	.	TRBV6-5	CASSLDGADTQYF	TGTGCCAGCAGTTTGGACGGGGCAGATACGCAGTATTTT
.	TRBJ2-7	TRBD1	TRBV27	CASSPSQGVNSYEQYF	TGTGCCAGCAGTCCATCCCAGGGGGTTAACTCCTACGAGCAGTACTTC
.	TRBJ2-1	TRBD2	TRBV5-1	CASSLLGGDEQFF	TGCGCCAGCAGCTTGCTGGGGGGGGATGAGCAGTTCTTC
.	TRBJ2-1	TRBD2	TRBV5-1	CASSWTSGYNEQFF	TGCGCCAGCAGCTGGACTAGCGGATACAATGAGCAGTTCTTC
.	TRBJ2-3	.	TRBV28	CASSSQGNTQYF	TGTGCCAGCAGTTCACAGGGAAATACGCAGTATTTT
once	TRBJ2-7	TRBD2	TRBV7-2	CASSYSGIASYEQYF	TGTGCCAGCAGCTACAGCGGGATAGCTTCCTACGAGCAGTACTTC
.	TRBJ2-7	TRBD2	TRBV5-8	CASSPGLAGDEQYF	TGTGCCAGCAGCCCGGGACTAGCGGGAGACGAGCAGTACTTC
.	TRBJ2-2	.	TRBV6-6	CASSYELLNTGELFF	TGTGCCAGCAGTTACGAACTGCTGAACACCGGGGAGCTGTTTTTT
.	TRBJ1-4	.	TRBV19	CASSAGNFYLMRKLFF	TGTGCCAGTAGTGCCGGGAATTTCTATTTAATGAGGAAACTGTTTTTT
.	TRBJ1-3	.	TRBV9	CASSVGQSTGNTIYF	TGTGCCAGCAGCGTAGGACAGTCTACTGGAAACACCATATATTTT
.	TRBJ2-7	.	TRBV6-1	CASSEADGSSYEQYF	TGTGCCAGCAGTGAGGCCGACGGGAGCTCCTACGAGCAGTACTTC
.	TRBJ1-1	.	TRBV7-9	CASSPGGRMNTEAFF	TGTGCCAGCAGCCCTGGGGGACGGATGAACACTGAAGCTTTCTTT
.	TRBJ2-7	TRBD2	TRBV6-6	CASIDLVSGNSYEQYF	TGTGCCAGCATTGACCTCGTTAGCGGGAACTCCTACGAGCAGTACTTC
.	TRBJ1-5	.	TRBV30	CAWSVRSNQPQHF	TGTGCCTGGAGTGTACGGAGCAATCAGCCCCAGCATTTT
.	TRBJ2-3	TRBD1	TRBV5-5	CASSRLPGQTSTDTQYF	TGTGCCAGCAGCAGATTGCCGGGACAGACTAGCACAGATACGCAGTATTTT
.	TRBJ2-1	TRBD2	TRBV4-2	CASSRRLAGGDEQFF	TGTGCCAGCAGCCGGCGACTAGCGGGAGGGGATGAGCAGTTCTTC
.	TRBJ1-4	.	TRBV2	CASSNRRPVSLSTNEKLFF	TGTGCCAGCAGTAACCGTCGACCGGTTTCATTATCAACTAATGAAAAACTGTTTTTT
.	TRBJ1-2	TRBD1	TRBV7-9	CASSDRDRGVYGYTF	TGTGCCAGCAGCGACCGGGACAGGGGTGTCTATGGCTACACCTTC
.	TRBJ1-2	.	TRBV7-9	CASSRNRDRGDGYTF	TGTGCCAGCAGCAGAAACCGGGACCGTGGGGACGGCTACACCTTC
.	TRBJ2-7	TRBD2	TRBV19	CASSIGASGALAEQYF	TGTGCCAGTAGTATAGGGGCTAGCGGGGCCCTTGCGGAGCAGTACTTC
once	TRBJ1-2	TRBD1	TRBV18	CASSPRLTGTENGYTF	TGTGCCAGCTCACCGCGCTTGACCGGGACAGAGAATGGCTACACCTTC
.	TRBJ1-5	.	TRBV2	CASFGGRAGFGNQPQHF	TGTGCCAGCTTTGGGGGAAGGGCAGGGTTTGGCAATCAGCCCCAGCATTTT
once	TRBJ2-7	.	TRBV15	CATSRDPRVPTYEQYF	TGTGCCACCAGCAGAGATCCGCGGGTTCCTACCTACGAGCAGTACTTC
.	TRBJ1-6	.	TRBV28	CASSGPGRSYNSPLHF	TGTGCCAGCAGTGGTCCAGGGCGGTCCTATAATTCACCCCTCCACTTT
.	TRBJ1-1	.	TRBV2	CASGTEGGGWTEAFF	TGTGCCAGCGGGACCGAGGGGGGGGGATGGACTGAAGCTTTCTTT
.	TRBJ2-7	.	TRBV9	CASSPTSGFSSYEQYF	TGTGCCAGCAGCCCCACCTCCGGCTTCTCCTCCTACGAGCAGTACTTC
few	TRBJ1-1	.	TRBV6-6	CASIGASEAFF	TGTGCCAGCATTGGGGCCTCGGAAGCTTTCTTT
.	TRBJ1-1	.	TRBV10-2	CAITTGLNTEAFF	TGCGCCATTACGACAGGACTTAACACTGAAGCTTTCTTT
.	TRBJ1-3	TRBD1	TRBV2	CASRETGGNTIYF	TGTGCCAGCCGGGAGACAGGGGGAAACACCATATATTTT
.	TRBJ1-4	.	TRBV28	CASTLGGGNNEKLFF	TGTGCCAGCACCTTAGGGGGAGGGAATAATGAAAAACTGTTTTTT